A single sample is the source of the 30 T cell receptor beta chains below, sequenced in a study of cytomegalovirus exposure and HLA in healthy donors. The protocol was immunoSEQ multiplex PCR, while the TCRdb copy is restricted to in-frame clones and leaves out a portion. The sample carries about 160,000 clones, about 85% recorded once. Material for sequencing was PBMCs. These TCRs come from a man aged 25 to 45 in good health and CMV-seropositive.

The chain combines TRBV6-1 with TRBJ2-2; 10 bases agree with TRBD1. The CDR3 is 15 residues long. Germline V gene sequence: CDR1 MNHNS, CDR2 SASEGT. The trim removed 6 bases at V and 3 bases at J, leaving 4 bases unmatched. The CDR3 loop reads CASRDRGSDTGELFF. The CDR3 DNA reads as TGTGCCAGCAGGGACAGGGGGTCCGACACCGGGGAGCTGTTTTTT.

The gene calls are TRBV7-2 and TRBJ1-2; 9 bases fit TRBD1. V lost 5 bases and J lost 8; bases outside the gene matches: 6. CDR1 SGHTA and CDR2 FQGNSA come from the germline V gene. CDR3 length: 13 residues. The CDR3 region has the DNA TGTGCCAGCAGCCCCGGGACAGGGAACGGCTACACCTTC. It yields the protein CASSPGTGNGYTF.

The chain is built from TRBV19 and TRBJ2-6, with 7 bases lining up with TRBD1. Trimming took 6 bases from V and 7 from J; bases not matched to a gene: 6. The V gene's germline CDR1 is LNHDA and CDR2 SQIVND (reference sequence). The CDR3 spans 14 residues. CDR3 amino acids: CASRENRGANVLTF. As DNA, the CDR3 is TGTGCCAGTAGAGAAAACAGGGGTGCCAACGTCCTGACTTTC. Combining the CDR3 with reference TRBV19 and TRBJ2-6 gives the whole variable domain DGGITQSPKYLFRKEGQNVTLSCEQNLNHDAMYWYRQDPGQGLRLIYYSQIVNDFQKGDIAEGYSVSREKKESFPLTVTSAQKNPTAFYLCASRENRGANVLTFGAGSRLTVL.

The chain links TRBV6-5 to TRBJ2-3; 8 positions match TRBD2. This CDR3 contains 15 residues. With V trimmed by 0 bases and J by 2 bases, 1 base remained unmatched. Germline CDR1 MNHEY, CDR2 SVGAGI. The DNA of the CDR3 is TGTGCCAGCAGTTACTCAGCGGGGGCCACAGATACGCAGTATTTT. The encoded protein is CASSYSAGATDTQYF.

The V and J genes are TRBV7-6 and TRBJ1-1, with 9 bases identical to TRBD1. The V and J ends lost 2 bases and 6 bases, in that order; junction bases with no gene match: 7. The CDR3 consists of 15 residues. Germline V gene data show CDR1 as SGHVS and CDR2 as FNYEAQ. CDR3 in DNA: TGTGCCAGCAGCTTAACAGGGGGCCAAGCAGCTGAAGCTTTCTTT. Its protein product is CASSLTGGQAAEAFF.

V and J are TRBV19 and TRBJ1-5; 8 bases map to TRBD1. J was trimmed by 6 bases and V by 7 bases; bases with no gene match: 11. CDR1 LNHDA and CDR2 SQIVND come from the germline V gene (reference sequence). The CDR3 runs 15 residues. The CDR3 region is CASTTGQGFLQPQHF. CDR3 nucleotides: TGTGCCAGTACCACAGGACAGGGCTTTCTTCAGCCCCAGCATTTT.

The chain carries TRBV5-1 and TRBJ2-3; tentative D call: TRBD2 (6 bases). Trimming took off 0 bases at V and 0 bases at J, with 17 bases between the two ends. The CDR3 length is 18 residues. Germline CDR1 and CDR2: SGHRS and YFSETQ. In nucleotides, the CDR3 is TGCGCCAGCAGCTTGGGTAGCGGCTTATTAGGAAGCACAGATACGCAGTATTTT. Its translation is CASSLGSGLLGSTDTQYF.

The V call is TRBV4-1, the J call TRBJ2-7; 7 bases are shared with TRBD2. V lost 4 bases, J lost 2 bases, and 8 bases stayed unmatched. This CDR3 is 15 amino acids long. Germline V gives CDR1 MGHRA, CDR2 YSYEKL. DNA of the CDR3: TGCGCCAGCAGCCTCGGGGAGGGCGGAGCCTACGAGCAGTACTTC. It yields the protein CASSLGEGGAYEQYF.

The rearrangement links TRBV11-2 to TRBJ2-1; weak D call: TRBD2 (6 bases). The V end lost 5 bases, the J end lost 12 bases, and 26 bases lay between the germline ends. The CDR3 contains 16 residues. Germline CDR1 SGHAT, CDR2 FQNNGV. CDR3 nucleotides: TGTGCCAGCAGCCCGCGTCCGGGACTGCGCGCCGAATGGCAGTTCTTC. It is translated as CASSPRPGLRAEWQFF. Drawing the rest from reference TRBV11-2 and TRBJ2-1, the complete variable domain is EAGVAQSPRYKIIEKRQSVAFWCNPISGHATLYWYQQILGQGPKLLIQFQNNGVVDDSQLPKDRFSAERLKGVDSTLKIQPAKLEDSAVYLCASSPRPGLRAEWQFFGPGTRLTVL.

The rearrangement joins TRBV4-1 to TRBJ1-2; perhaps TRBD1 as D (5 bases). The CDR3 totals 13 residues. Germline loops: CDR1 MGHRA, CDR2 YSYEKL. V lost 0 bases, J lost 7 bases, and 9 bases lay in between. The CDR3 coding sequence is TGCGCCAGCAGCCAAGACGGGGGAATTGGCTACACCTTC. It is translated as CASSQDGGIGYTF.

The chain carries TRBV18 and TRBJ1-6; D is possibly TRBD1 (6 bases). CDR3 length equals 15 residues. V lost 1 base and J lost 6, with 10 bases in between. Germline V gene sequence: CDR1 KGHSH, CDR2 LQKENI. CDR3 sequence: CASSPRPGANSPLHF. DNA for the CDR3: TGTGCCAGCTCACCACGCCCAGGGGCTAATTCACCCCTCCACTTT.

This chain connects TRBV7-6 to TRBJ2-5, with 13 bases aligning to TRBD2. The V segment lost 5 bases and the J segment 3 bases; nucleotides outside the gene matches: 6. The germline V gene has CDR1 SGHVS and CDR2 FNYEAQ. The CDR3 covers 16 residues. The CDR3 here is CASSARTSGGKETQYF. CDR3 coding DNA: TGTGCCAGCAGCGCCCGGACTAGCGGGGGCAAAGAGACCCAGTACTTC.

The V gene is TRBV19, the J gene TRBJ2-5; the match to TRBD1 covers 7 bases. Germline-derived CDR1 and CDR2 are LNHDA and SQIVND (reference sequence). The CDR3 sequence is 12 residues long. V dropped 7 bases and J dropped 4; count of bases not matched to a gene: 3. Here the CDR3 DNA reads TGTGCCAGTACAGACAGGGCAGAGACCCAGTACTTC. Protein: CASTDRAETQYF.

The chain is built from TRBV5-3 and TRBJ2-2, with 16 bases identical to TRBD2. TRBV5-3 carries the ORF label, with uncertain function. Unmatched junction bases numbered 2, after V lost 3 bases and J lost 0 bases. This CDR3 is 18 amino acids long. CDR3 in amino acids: CARSSGTSGGANTGELFF. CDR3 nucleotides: TGTGCCAGAAGCTCCGGGACTAGCGGGGGGGCGAACACCGGGGAGCTGTTTTTT.

This chain's CDR3 is CASSLEGAGYNSPLHF. CDR3 sequence (DNA): TGTGCCAGCAGCTTAGAGGGGGCGGGCTATAATTCACCCCTCCACTTT. The rearrangement links TRBV7-6 to TRBJ1-6, with 7 bases lining up with TRBD1. There are 16 residues in the CDR3. Germline values: CDR1 SGHVS, CDR2 FNYEAQ. Trimming cost V 1 base and J 3 bases; bases outside gene matches: 3.

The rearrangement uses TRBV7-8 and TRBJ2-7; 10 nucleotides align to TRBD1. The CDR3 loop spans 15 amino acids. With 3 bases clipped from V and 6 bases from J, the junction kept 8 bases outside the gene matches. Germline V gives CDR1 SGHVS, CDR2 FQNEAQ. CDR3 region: CASSFRDRGDSEQYF. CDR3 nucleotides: TGTGCCAGCAGCTTCCGGGACAGGGGAGATAGCGAGCAGTACTTC.

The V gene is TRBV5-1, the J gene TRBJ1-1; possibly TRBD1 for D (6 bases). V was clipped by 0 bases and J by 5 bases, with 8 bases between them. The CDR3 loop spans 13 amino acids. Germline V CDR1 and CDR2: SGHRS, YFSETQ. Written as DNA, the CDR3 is TGCGCCAGCAGCTTGGAAGGGGGTACTGAAGCTTTCTTT. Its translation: CASSLEGGTEAFF.

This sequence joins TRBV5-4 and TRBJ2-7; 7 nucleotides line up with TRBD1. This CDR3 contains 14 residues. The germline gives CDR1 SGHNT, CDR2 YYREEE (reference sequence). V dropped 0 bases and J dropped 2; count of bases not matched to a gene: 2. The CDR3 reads CASSLGDSPYEQYF. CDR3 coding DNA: TGTGCCAGCAGCTTGGGGGACAGCCCCTACGAGCAGTACTTC.

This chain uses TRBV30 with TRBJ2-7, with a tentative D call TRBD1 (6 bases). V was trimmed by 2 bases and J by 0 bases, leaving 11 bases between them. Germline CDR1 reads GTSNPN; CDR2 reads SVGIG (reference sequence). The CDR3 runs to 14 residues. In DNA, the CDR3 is TGTGCCTGGAGTTTAGACAGGTCCTCCTACGAGCAGTACTTC. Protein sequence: CAWSLDRSSYEQYF. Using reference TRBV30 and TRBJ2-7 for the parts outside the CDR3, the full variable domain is SQTIHQWPATLVQPVGSPLSLECTVEGTSNPNLYWYRQAAGRGLQLLFYSVGIGQISSEVPQNLSASRPQDRQFILSSKKLLLSDSGFYLCAWSLDRSSYEQYFGPGTRLTVT.

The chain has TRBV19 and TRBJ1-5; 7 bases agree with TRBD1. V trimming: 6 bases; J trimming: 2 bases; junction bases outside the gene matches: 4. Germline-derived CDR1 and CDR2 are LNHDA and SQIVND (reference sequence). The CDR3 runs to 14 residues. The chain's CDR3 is CASRGQAGNQPQHF. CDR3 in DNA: TGTGCCAGTAGAGGACAGGCGGGCAATCAGCCCCAGCATTTT.

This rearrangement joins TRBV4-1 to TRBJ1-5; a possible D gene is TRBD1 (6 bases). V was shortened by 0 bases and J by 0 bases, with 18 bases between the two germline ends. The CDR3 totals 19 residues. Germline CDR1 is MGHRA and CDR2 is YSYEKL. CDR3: CASSQDAAGARYSNQPQHF. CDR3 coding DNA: TGCGCCAGCAGCCAAGATGCCGCGGGGGCCCGATATAGCAATCAGCCCCAGCATTTT.

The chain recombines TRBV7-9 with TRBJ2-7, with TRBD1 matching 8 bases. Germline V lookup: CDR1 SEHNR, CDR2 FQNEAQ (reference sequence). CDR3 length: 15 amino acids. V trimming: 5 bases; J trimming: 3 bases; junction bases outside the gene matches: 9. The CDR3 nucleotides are TGTGCCAGCAGCCCCCCGGACAGGGCCCTCTACGAGCAGTACTTC. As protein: CASSPPDRALYEQYF.

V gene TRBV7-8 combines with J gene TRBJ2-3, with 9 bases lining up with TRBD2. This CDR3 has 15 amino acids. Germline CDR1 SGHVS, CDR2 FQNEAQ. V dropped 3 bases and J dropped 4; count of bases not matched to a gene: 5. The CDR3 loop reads CASSLRGGAPDTQYF. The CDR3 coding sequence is TGTGCCAGCAGCTTGCGCGGGGGGGCCCCAGATACGCAGTATTTT.

The CDR3 bases are TGCGCCAGCAGCTTAGGAGAGTTTCGAAACACCATATATTTT. Translation gives CASSLGEFRNTIYF. The J gene is TRBJ1-3, the V gene TRBV5-1; D uncertain. This CDR3 is built from 14 residues. V dropped 2 bases and J dropped 5 bases, with 11 bases sitting between them. The V gene's germline CDR1 is SGHRS and CDR2 YFSETQ. Using reference TRBV5-1 and TRBJ1-3 for the parts outside the CDR3, the full variable domain is KAGVTQTPRYLIKTRGQQVTLSCSPISGHRSVSWYQQTPGQGLQFLFEYFSETQRNKGNFPGRFSGRQFSNSRSEMNVSTLELGDSALYLCASSLGEFRNTIYFGEGSWLTVV.

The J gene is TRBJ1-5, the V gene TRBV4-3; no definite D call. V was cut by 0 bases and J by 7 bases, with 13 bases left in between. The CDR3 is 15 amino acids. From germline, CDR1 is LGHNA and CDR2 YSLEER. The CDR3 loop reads CASSQDPNSGQPQHF. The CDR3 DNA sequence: TGCGCCAGCAGCCAAGATCCGAACAGCGGGCAGCCCCAGCATTTT.

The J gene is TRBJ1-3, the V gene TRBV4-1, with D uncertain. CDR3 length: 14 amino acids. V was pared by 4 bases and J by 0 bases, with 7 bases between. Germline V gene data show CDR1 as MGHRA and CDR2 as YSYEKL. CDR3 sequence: CASSPSGSGNTIYF. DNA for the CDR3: TGCGCCAGCAGCCCCAGTGGCTCTGGAAACACCATATATTTT.

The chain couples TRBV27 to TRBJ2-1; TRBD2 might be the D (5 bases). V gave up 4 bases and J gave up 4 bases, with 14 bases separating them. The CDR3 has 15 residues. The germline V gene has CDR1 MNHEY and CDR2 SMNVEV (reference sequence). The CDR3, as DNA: TGTGCCAGCAGTTATATCTCGACTAATTACAATGAGCAGTTCTTC. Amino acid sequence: CASSYISTNYNEQFF.

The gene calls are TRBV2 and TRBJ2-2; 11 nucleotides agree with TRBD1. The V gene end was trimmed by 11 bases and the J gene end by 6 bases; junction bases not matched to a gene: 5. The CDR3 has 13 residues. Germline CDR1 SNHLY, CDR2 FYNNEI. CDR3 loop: CAGPGQGAGELFF. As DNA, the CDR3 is TGTGCCGGACCGGGACAGGGGGCCGGGGAGCTGTTTTTT.

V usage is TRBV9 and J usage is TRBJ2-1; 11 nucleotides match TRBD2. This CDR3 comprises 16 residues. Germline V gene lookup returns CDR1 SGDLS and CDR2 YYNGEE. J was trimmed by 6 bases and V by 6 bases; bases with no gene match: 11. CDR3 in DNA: TGTGCCAGCAACTTAGCGGGGGGGCCTACCTCCAATGAGCAGTTCTTC. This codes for CASNLAGGPTSNEQFF.

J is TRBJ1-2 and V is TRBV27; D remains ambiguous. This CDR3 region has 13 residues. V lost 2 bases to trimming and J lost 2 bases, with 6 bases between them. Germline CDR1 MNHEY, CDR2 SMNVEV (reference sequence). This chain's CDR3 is CASSLRQNYGYTF. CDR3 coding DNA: TGTGCCAGCAGTTTAAGACAAAACTATGGCTACACCTTC.